One and the same sample provided the 11 T cell receptor beta chains below, sequenced in a study of T cell responses to AZD1222 COVID-19 vaccine. The method was immunoSEQ multiplex PCR; TCRdb's version includes in-frame clones alone and lacks a portion of them. The table lists around 130,000 clones, approximately 94% of them singletons. The sample here was peripheral blood, taken on day 0 of AZD1222 vaccination. The receptors shown here come from an adult in good health.

J is TRBJ1-1 and V is TRBV6-5; the D is unclear. Trimming removed 8 bases at V and 0 bases at J, with 10 bases between. This CDR3 region has 13 residues. Germline V CDR1 and CDR2: MNHEY, SVGAGI. This CDR3 reads CASSVLMNTEAFF. The CDR3 region has the DNA TGTGCCAGCTCCGTTTTAATGAACACTGAAGCTTTCTTT.

The rearrangement links TRBV5-1 to TRBJ2-6; the D is unclear. This CDR3 is 16 amino acids long. The ends were cut back, 0 bases at V and 0 bases at J, with 7 bases in the middle. Germline CDR1 reads SGHRS; CDR2 reads YFSETQ. This chain's CDR3 is CASSLGRISGANVLTF. CDR3 sequence (DNA): TGCGCCAGCAGCTTGGGACGGATCTCTGGGGCCAACGTCCTGACTTTC.

This chain joins TRBV27 and TRBJ1-5; the D gene is possibly TRBD1 (6 bases). This CDR3 spans 16 amino acids. V was clipped by 1 base and J by 2 bases, with 12 bases between them. CDR1 and CDR2 from the germline V gene are MNHEY and SMNVEV (reference sequence). CDR3 residues: CASSLLGAYGNQPQHF. The CDR3 region has the DNA TGTGCCAGCAGTTTATTGGGGGCCTATGGCAATCAGCCCCAGCATTTT.

This clone was detected only once. V is TRBV3-1 (or the pseudogene TRBV3-2) and J is TRBJ1-2; D is unclear. CDR3 length equals 13 residues. Germline V lookup: CDR1 LGHDT, CDR2 YNNKEL (reference sequence). Trimming cost V 4 bases and J 5 bases, with 11 bases left between them. CDR3 in DNA: TGTGCCAGCAGCCGCTGGACGGCATATGGCTACACCTTC. Its protein product is CASSRWTAYGYTF.

This rearrangement joins TRBV5-1 to TRBJ1-2; TRBD1 aligns across 8 bases. Unmatched junction bases numbered 7, after V lost 2 bases and J lost 4 bases. Germline assignment: CDR1 SGHRS and CDR2 YFSETQ. The CDR3 extends over 15 amino acids. The CDR3 is CASSFQGALTYGYTF. CDR3 in DNA: TGCGCCAGCAGCTTTCAGGGGGCGCTTACCTATGGCTACACCTTC. Supplemented by reference TRBV5-1 and TRBJ1-2, the full variable domain reads KAGVTQTPRYLIKTRGQQVTLSCSPISGHRSVSWYQQTPGQGLQFLFEYFSETQRNKGNFPGRFSGRQFSNSRSEMNVSTLELGDSALYLCASSFQGALTYGYTFGSGTRLTVV.

J is TRBJ2-2 and V is TRBV5-4; D is unresolved. This CDR3 spans 13 amino acids. Germline V gene lookup returns CDR1 SGHNT and CDR2 YYREEE (reference sequence). V was clipped by 3 bases and J by 3 bases, with 6 bases between them. The CDR3 here is CASSSPYTGELFF. As DNA, the CDR3 is TGTGCCAGCAGCTCCCCCTACACCGGGGAGCTGTTTTTT.

This chain connects TRBV2 to TRBJ2-5, with 9 bases aligning to TRBD1. This CDR3 has 15 residues. The V gene end was trimmed by 3 bases and the J gene end by 5 bases; junction bases not matched to a gene: 7. The germline gives CDR1 SNHLY, CDR2 FYNNEI. The CDR3 loop reads CASSDPGQGGETQYF. The CDR3, as DNA: TGTGCCAGCAGTGATCCGGGACAGGGCGGGGAGACCCAGTACTTC.

The chain carries TRBV28 and TRBJ2-5, with TRBD2 identical over 10 bases. This CDR3 has 16 residues. The germline V gene has CDR1 MDHEN and CDR2 SYDVKM. With V trimmed by 4 bases and J by 5 bases, 10 bases remained unmatched. CDR3 protein: CASSSSLAGVRETQYF. The CDR3 DNA is TGTGCCAGCAGTTCCTCTCTAGCGGGAGTCCGGGAGACCCAGTACTTC.

The rearrangement joins TRBV28 to TRBJ2-7, with 9 bases aligning to TRBD2. The V segment lost 3 bases and the J segment 1 base; nucleotides outside the gene matches: 1. Germline V gene lookup returns CDR1 MDHEN and CDR2 SYDVKM. The CDR3 is made up of 14 amino acids. The CDR3 bases are TGTGCCAGCAGTTTGACTAGCGGTTCCTACGAGCAGTACTTC. It is translated as CASSLTSGSYEQYF.

This chain uses TRBV28 with TRBJ1-3; D is undetermined. Germline V gives CDR1 MDHEN, CDR2 SYDVKM. The germline V and J ends were trimmed by 4 bases and 2 bases, with 12 bases remaining between them. The CDR3 length is 15 residues. The CDR3 loop reads CASSSAGYAGNTIYF. As DNA, the CDR3 is TGTGCCAGCAGTTCGGCAGGATACGCTGGAAACACCATATATTTT.

This clone has just one count. CDR3: CASSFRLEKLFF. The CDR3 DNA reads TGTGCCAGCAGCTTCCGGCTAGAAAAACTGTTTTTT. This sequence joins TRBV7-9 and TRBJ1-4; D is undetermined. The CDR3 covers 12 residues. Germline CDR1 reads SEHNR; CDR2 reads FQNEAQ (reference sequence). V shed 3 bases and J shed 8 bases, with 7 bases lying between them.